Described below is a single T cell receptor beta chain sequence and its context. Its matching antigen is unknown. V gave up 2 bases and J gave up 0 bases, with 14 bases separating them. This CDR3 is 16 amino acids long. Germline V gene lookup returns CDR1 SGHVS and CDR2 FQNEAQ. The data were taken from a study of response to subunit inactivated influenza vaccine. TCRdb itself ran the RT-PCR reads through MiXCR, one entry per CDR3 protein. The sample consists of 450,000 to 700,000 distinct CDR3 sequences, 14% of them appearing once. Whole-study findings and limits: Seasonal influenza vaccination, on each occasion, was suggested by the authors to recruit few new T cells.

The TCR comes from a man aged 45-60 years who received an inactivated influenza vaccine. The material was PBMCs from blood, obtained approximately 13 days after vaccination. V and J are TRBV7-8 and TRBJ2-7; weak D call: TRBD2 (6 bases). This chain's CDR3 is CASSLSPGVTSYEQYF. CDR3 DNA sequence: TGTGCCAGCAGCTTATCTCCGGGAGTAACCTCCTACGAGCAGTACTTC.